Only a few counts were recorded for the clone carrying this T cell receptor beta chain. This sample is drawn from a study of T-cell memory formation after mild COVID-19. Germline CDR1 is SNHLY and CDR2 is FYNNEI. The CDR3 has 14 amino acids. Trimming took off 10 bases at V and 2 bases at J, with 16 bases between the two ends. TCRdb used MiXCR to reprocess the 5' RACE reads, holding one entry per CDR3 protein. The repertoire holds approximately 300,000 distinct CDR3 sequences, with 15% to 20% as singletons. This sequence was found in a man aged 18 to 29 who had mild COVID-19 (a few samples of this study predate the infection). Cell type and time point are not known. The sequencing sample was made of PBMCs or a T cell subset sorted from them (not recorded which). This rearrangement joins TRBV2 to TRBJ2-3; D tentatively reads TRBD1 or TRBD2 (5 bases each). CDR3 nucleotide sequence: TGTGCCACCCTACGGGGACGGGACACAGATACGCAGTATTTT. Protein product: CATLRGRDTDTQYF.